Listed here is a single TCR beta chain. Its antigen is not known. This sample was taken from a study of CD4 T cells in relation to SARS-CoV-2 and coronaviruses. Study-level background: The HLA restriction of the shared crossreactive spike epitopes was mapped.

TCRdb's table, derived via immunoSEQ multiplex PCR, lists solely in-frame clones and lacks some. In the table there are 15,000 to 25,000 clones, about three quarters of which are singletons. This CDR3 is 15 amino acids long. Germline loops: CDR1 LGHDT, CDR2 YNNKEL (reference sequence). Trimming at V came to 4 bases and at J to 5 bases, leaving 3 bases not matched to a gene. CD4+ T cells from unexposed donors were obtained before the COVID-19 pandemic (2011-2018). Isolation of CD4+ T cells took place after around eleven days in culture. J is TRBJ2-5 and V is TRBV3-1 (or the pseudogene TRBV3-2), with TRBD2 matching 14 bases. The specimen was CD4+ T cells from PBMCs, cultured in vitro. The TCR originated in a human donor in good health. CDR3 coding DNA: TGTGCCAGCAGCCCCCGGACTAGCGGGAGGGAGACCCAGTACTTC. Its protein is CASSPRTSGRETQYF.